Here is one T cell receptor (beta chain) with its context. The antigen is unknown. CDR3 size: 15 residues. The V gene's germline CDR1 is SGHRS and CDR2 YFSETQ. V lost 4 bases to trimming and J lost 0 bases; unmatched junction nucleotides: 7. PCR primers comprised 60 Vbeta and 13 Jbeta primers. Sequenced by immunoSEQ multiplex PCR; TCRdb stores in-frame clones only, minus some. The sample includes 150,000 or so clones, roughly 80% of them seen just once. This entry belongs to a study of cytomegalovirus exposure and HLA in healthy donors. Findings and caveats of the study: Most of the CMV-associated TCR beta chains (in a later analysis) appeared to be HLA-restricted.

Sample: PBMCs. The TCR comes from a man aged 25 to 40 in good health and CMV-seropositive. This rearrangement joins TRBV5-1 to TRBJ2-7; 7 bases match TRBD2. This CDR3 is CASSPTSANSYEQYF. CDR3 nucleotides: TGCGCCAGCAGCCCAACTAGCGCAAACTCCTACGAGCAGTACTTC.